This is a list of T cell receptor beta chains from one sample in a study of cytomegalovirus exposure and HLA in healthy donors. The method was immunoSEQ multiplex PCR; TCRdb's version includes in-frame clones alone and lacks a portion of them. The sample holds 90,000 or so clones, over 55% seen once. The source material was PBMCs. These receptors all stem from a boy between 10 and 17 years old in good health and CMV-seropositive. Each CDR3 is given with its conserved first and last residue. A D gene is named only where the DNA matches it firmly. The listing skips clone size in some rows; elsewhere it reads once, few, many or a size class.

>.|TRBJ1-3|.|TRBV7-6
TGTGCCAGCAGCTTAGTCCCTACAGGTTCCTCTGGAAACACCATATATTTT
CASSLVPTGSSGNTIYF
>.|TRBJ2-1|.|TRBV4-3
TGCGCCAGCAGCCAAGATACTCGGCAGGGTAATGAGCAGTTCTTC
CASSQDTRQGNEQFF
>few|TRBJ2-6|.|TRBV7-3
TGTGCCAGCAGACTAAGTGGGGCCAACGTCCTGACTTTC
CASRLSGANVLTF
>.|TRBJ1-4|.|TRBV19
TGTGCCAGTAGTATCGGCGGCAATAATGAAAAACTGTTTTTT
CASSIGGNNEKLFF
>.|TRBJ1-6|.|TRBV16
TGTGCCAGCAGCCAGCTACTCAGGGGTATAGACTCACCCCTCCACTTT
CASSQLLRGIDSPLHF
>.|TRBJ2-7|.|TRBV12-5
TGTGCTAGTGGCCAAACAGGGACCACCTACGAGCAGTACTTC
CASGQTGTTYEQYF
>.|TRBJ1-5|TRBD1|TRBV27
TGTGCCAGCAGCCCGGACAGGGGTTGGCGGCCCCTCCATTTT
CASSPDRGWRPLHF
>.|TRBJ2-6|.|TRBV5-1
TGCGCCAGCAGCGAGAGGACTACCAACGTCCTGACTTTC
CASSERTTNVLTF
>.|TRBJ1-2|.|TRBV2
TGTGCCAGCAGTCTTCGGACATCTACTTATGGCTACCCCTTC
CASSLRTSTYGYPF
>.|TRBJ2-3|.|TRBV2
TGTGCCAGCAGTGAAGCGCTGGTAGCGGGCACAGATACGCAGTATTTT
CASSEALVAGTDTQYF
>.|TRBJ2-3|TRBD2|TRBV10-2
TGCGCCAGCAGTGAGCAAGCGGGAGGGCCGTATTTT
CASSEQAGGPYF
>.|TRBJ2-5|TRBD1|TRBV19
TGTGCCAGTAGACGGGGACAGGACGTGGAGACCCAGTACTTC
CASRRGQDVETQYF
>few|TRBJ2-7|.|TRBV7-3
TGTGCCAGCAGCCTCGGAACAGGCCCAACCTACGAGCAGTACTTC
CASSLGTGPTYEQYF
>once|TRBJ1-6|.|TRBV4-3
TGCGCCAGCAGCCAAGATTATGCGGCAATAAAAAATTCACCCCTCCACTTT
CASSQDYAAIKNSPLHF
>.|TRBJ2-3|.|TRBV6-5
TGTGCCAGCAGCCCCCCAGGGACAGATACGCAGTATTTT
CASSPPGTDTQYF
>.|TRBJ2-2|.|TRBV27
TGTGCCAGCTGGCCTAACACCGGGGAGCTGTTTTTT
CASWPNTGELFF
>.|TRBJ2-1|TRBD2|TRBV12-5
TGTGCTAGTGGAACCAGCGGGAGCTCCTACAATGAGCAGTTCTTC
CASGTSGSSYNEQFF
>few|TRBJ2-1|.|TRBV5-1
TGCGCCAGCAGCTCGCTATCGACAGGTAGTTACAATGAGCAGTTCTTC
CASSSLSTGSYNEQFF
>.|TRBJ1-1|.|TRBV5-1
TGCGCCAGCAGCCGAGCTTCGTGGAGAGGGTACACTGAAGCTTTCTTT
CASSRASWRGYTEAFF
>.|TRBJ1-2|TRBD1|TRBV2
TGTGCCAGCAGCGTGACAGGGGAGAGCGGCTACACCTTC
CASSVTGESGYTF
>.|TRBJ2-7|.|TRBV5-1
TGCGCCAGCAGCTTGGAACAGGTCCACGAGCAGTACTTC
CASSLEQVHEQYF
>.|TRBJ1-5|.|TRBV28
TGTGCCAGCAGCCCGGTGAATCAGCCCCAGCATTTT
CASSPVNQPQHF
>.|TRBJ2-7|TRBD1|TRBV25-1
TGTGCCAGCAGTGGGGACAGGGGGAACGAGCAGTACTTC
CASSGDRGNEQYF
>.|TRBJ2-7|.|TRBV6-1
TGTGCCAGCAGTGAAGGTCAGATAGACTACGAGCAGTACTTC
CASSEGQIDYEQYF
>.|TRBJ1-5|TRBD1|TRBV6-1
TGTGCCAGCAGGGATCGGACAGGGGTGAATCAGCCCCAGCATTTT
CASRDRTGVNQPQHF
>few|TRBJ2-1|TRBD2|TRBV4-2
TGTGCCAGCAGCCAAGAGGGACTAGACAATGAGCAGTTCTTC
CASSQEGLDNEQFF
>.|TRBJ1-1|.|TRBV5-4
TGTGCCAGCAGCTTGGGAGCAGGGATTCAAGGCACTGAAGCTTTCTTT
CASSLGAGIQGTEAFF
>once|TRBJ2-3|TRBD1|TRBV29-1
TGCAGCGTTGATGTAATCACAGGGGGCGACGGCACAGATACGCAGTATTTT
CSVDVITGGDGTDTQYF
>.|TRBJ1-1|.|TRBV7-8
TGTGCCAGCAGCCACGGGTGGCCTGAAGCTTTCTTT
CASSHGWPEAFF
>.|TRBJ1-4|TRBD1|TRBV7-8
TGTGCCAGCAGCTTAGCCCACCTTTCCTCCGGGACTCAGGGGGCAACTAATGAAAAACTGTTTTTT
CASSLAHLSSGTQGATNEKLFF
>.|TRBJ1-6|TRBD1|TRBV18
TGTGCCAGCTCAGCCGGGACAGGGGTTTTTAATTCACCCCTCCACTTT
CASSAGTGVFNSPLHF
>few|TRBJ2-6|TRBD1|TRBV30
TGTGCCTGGACGAGGGGGCGCGCAGCAACTGGGGCCAACGTCCTGACTTTC
CAWTRGRAATGANVLTF
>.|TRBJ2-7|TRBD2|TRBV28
TGTGCCAGCAGTTTATATTTCGGCGGGAGATCGTACGAGCAGTACTTC
CASSLYFGGRSYEQYF
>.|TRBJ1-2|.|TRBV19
TGTGCCAGTAGTATAGGCTCAGTTTATGGCTACACCTTC
CASSIGSVYGYTF
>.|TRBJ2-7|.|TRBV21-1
TGTGCCAGCAGCAAAGTGCAGGGGGGCCCAAAGGAGCAGTACTTC
CASSKVQGGPKEQYF
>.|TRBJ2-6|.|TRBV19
TGTGCCAGTGTGGCCCTCTCTGGGGCCAACGTCCTGACTTTC
CASVALSGANVLTF
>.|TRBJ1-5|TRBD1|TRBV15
TGTGCCACCAGCAGAGACCGCGCAGGGGGCGAGGATCAGCCCCAGCATTTT
CATSRDRAGGEDQPQHF
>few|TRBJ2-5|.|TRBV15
TGTGCCACCAGCAGATTTCCGAGTCACCCGTACCAAGAGACCCAGTACTTC
CATSRFPSHPYQETQYF
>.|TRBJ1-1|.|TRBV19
TGTGCCGCGGGGGCGCCGGGGACTGAAGCTTTCTTT
CAAGAPGTEAFF
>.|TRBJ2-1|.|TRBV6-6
TGTGCCAGCAGTTACTCACAGGGAAGGGGCGATGAGCAGTTCTTC
CASSYSQGRGDEQFF
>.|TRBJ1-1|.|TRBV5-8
TGTGCCAGCCTCCCGGAGGGGGGGGGAGGTACTGAAGCTTTCTTT
CASLPEGGGGTEAFF
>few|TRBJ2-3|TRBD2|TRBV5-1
TGCGCCAGCAGCTTGTGGACTAGCTCCCCAGATACGCAGTATTTT
CASSLWTSSPDTQYF
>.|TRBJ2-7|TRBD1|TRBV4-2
TGTGCCAGCAGCCAGCGGACAGGGCCCCAGGAGGATGAGCAGTACTTC
CASSQRTGPQEDEQYF
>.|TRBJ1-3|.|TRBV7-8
TGTGCCAGCAGCCCAAGTCGGCAGGGTAGTCGAAACACCATATATTTT
CASSPSRQGSRNTIYF
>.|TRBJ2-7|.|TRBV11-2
TGTGCCAGCAGCTTTCTCAGGGAAATGAGCGAGCAGTACTTC
CASSFLREMSEQYF
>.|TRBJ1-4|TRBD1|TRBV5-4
TGTGCCAGCAGCTTCCGCTACAGGGGGCAAGGTGAAAAACTGTTTTTT
CASSFRYRGQGEKLFF
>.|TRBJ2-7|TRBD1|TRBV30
TGTGCCTGGAGTGTGGACAGGGGTAACGAGCAGTACTTC
CAWSVDRGNEQYF
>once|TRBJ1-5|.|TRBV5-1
TGCGCCAGCAGCTTGGGTTTGGGAGAGCCCCAGCATTTT
CASSLGLGEPQHF
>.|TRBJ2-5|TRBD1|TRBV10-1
TGCGCCAGCAGCGGACAGGGATCGGTAGAGACCCAGTACTTC
CASSGQGSVETQYF